Each of the 9 T cell receptor beta chains below was sequenced from the same sample in a study of blood T cell repertoires in COVID-19. The protocol was immunoSEQ multiplex PCR, while the TCRdb copy is restricted to in-frame clones and leaves out a portion. The table includes a few hundred thousand clones, more than 75% detected once. Sequenced input: peripheral blood. These receptors all come from a woman aged 25 to 45 with COVID-19, enrolled during active disease.

V and J are TRBV28 and TRBJ1-2; TRBD1 agrees at 9 bases. Germline CDR1 is MDHEN and CDR2 is SYDVKM. V was pared by 2 bases and J by 4 bases, with 5 bases of the junction left unmatched. The length of the CDR3 is 15 residues. DNA for the CDR3: TGTGCCAGCAGTTTACAGGGACAGGGCTTCTATGGCTACACCTTC. It specifies CASSLQGQGFYGYTF.

The chain recombines TRBV9 with TRBJ2-1, with D tentatively TRBD2 (5 bases). Looked up from germline, CDR1 is SGDLS and CDR2 is YYNGEE. The CDR3 contains 15 residues. V gave up 5 bases and J gave up 0 bases, with 12 bases separating them. CDR3 region: CASSLDGGSYNEQFF. CDR3 coding DNA: TGTGCCAGCAGTCTAGACGGAGGCTCCTACAATGAGCAGTTCTTC. Full variable domain (rest looked up from reference TRBV9 and TRBJ2-1): DSGVTQTPKHLITATGQRVTLRCSPRSGDLSVYWYQQSLDQGLQFLIQYYNGEERAKGNILERFSAQQFPDLHSELNLSSLELGDSALYFCASSLDGGSYNEQFFGPGTRLTVL.

The rearrangement joins TRBV7-2 to TRBJ2-5, with TRBD1 identical over 11 bases. CDR3 size: 16 residues. The germline gives CDR1 SGHTA, CDR2 FQGNSA. Trimming removed 5 bases from V and 3 bases from J; junction bases left unmatched: 8. The CDR3 loop reads CASSMGQGVLKETQYF. Written as DNA, the CDR3 is TGTGCCAGCAGCATGGGACAGGGGGTACTTAAAGAGACCCAGTACTTC.

V and J are TRBV10-3 and TRBJ2-3; tentatively, D is TRBD1 (5 bases). V was shortened by 7 bases and J by 0 bases, with 8 bases between the two germline ends. This CDR3 region has 13 residues. Germline values: CDR1 ENHRY, CDR2 SYGVKD. The DNA of the CDR3 is TGTGCCATCATGGGGCGGAGCACAGATACGCAGTATTTT. Translating gives CAIMGRSTDTQYF.

The chain employs TRBV12-3 or TRBV12-4 and TRBJ1-1; D is perhaps TRBD1 (5 bases). CDR3 size: 11 residues. Trimming removed 5 bases from V and 8 bases from J, with 9 bases in between. CDR3 DNA sequence: TGTGCCAGCAGTCCCCGACAGGAAGCTTTCTTT. Translation gives CASSPRQEAFF.

This chain links TRBV15 with TRBJ2-1; D possibly corresponds to TRBD2 (6 bases). The CDR3 extends over 15 amino acids. CDR1 is LNHNV and CDR2 is YYDKDF in the germline V gene (reference sequence). V shed 4 bases and J shed 2 bases, with 12 bases lying between them. The CDR3 reads CATSNDGSAYNEQFF. The CDR3 nucleotides are TGTGCCACCAGCAACGACGGGAGTGCCTACAATGAGCAGTTCTTC. Together with reference TRBV15 and TRBJ2-1, the CDR3 gives the full variable domain: DAMVIQNPRYQVTQFGKPVTLSCSQTLNHNVMYWYQQKSSQAPKLLFHYYDKDFNNEADTPDNFQSRRPNTSFCFLDIRSPGLGDTAMYLCATSNDGSAYNEQFFGPGTRLTVL.

CDR3 in amino acids: CASRAGGTDTQYF. CDR3 bases: TGTGCCAGCAGGGCGGGGGGCACAGATACGCAGTATTTT. This chain joins TRBV6-5 and TRBJ2-3, with 7 bases lining up with TRBD2. The junction had 1 base not matched to a gene; V was cut back by 6 bases and J by 1 base. Germline CDR1 and CDR2: MNHEY and SVGAGI. The CDR3 spans 13 residues.

The chain carries TRBV19 and TRBJ1-1; 7 bases are shared with TRBD1. Looked up from germline, CDR1 is LNHDA and CDR2 is SQIVND (reference sequence). This CDR3 is built from 14 residues. The J segment lost 4 bases and the V segment lost 3 bases, leaving 5 bases of the junction unmatched. The CDR3, as DNA: TGTGCCAGTAGTATGGGGGCAGGGGGCACTGAAGCTTTCTTT. It is translated as CASSMGAGGTEAFF.

This chain uses TRBV27 with TRBJ1-1; D not certain. There are 14 residues in the CDR3. With 3 bases removed from V and 2 bases from J, the gap between germline ends came to 10 bases. In germline, CDR1 is MNHEY, CDR2 SMNVEV (reference sequence). The CDR3 nucleotides are TGTGCCAGCAGTTTGTCCGGGGTTAACACTGAAGCTTTCTTT. Protein sequence: CASSLSGVNTEAFF.